This T cell receptor beta chain was profiled in a study of blood T cell repertoires in COVID-19. Across the whole study: Samples came from the United States, Italy and Spain, spanning acute and convalescent COVID-19. From T cells, B-cell-depleted T cells, or PBMCs came the material, which was cDNA or gDNA.

The CDR3 length is 16 residues. The V and J ends lost 4 bases and 0 bases respectively, with 13 bases between them. Germline V lookup: CDR1 LGHDT, CDR2 YNNKEL (reference sequence). Original processing methods: Scientists estimated how many nucleated cells there were by amplifying reference gene primers. The data were produced by immunoSEQ multiplex PCR, yet TCRdb's version contains in-frame clones alone and is incomplete. D and trimming were read from the DNA, whereas the V and J calls and clone size are those reported in that table. The sample shows roughly 29,000 clones, over 70% of them seen only once.

The specimen sequenced was peripheral blood. The TCR sequence derives from a woman aged 55-70 years with acute or convalescent COVID-19. J is TRBJ1-3 and V is TRBV3-1 (or the pseudogene TRBV3-2); unclear D gene. CDR3 nucleotides: TGTGCCAGCAGCCCCTACGGAGGGTACTCTGGAAACACCATATATTTT. Protein sequence: CASSPYGGYSGNTIYF.